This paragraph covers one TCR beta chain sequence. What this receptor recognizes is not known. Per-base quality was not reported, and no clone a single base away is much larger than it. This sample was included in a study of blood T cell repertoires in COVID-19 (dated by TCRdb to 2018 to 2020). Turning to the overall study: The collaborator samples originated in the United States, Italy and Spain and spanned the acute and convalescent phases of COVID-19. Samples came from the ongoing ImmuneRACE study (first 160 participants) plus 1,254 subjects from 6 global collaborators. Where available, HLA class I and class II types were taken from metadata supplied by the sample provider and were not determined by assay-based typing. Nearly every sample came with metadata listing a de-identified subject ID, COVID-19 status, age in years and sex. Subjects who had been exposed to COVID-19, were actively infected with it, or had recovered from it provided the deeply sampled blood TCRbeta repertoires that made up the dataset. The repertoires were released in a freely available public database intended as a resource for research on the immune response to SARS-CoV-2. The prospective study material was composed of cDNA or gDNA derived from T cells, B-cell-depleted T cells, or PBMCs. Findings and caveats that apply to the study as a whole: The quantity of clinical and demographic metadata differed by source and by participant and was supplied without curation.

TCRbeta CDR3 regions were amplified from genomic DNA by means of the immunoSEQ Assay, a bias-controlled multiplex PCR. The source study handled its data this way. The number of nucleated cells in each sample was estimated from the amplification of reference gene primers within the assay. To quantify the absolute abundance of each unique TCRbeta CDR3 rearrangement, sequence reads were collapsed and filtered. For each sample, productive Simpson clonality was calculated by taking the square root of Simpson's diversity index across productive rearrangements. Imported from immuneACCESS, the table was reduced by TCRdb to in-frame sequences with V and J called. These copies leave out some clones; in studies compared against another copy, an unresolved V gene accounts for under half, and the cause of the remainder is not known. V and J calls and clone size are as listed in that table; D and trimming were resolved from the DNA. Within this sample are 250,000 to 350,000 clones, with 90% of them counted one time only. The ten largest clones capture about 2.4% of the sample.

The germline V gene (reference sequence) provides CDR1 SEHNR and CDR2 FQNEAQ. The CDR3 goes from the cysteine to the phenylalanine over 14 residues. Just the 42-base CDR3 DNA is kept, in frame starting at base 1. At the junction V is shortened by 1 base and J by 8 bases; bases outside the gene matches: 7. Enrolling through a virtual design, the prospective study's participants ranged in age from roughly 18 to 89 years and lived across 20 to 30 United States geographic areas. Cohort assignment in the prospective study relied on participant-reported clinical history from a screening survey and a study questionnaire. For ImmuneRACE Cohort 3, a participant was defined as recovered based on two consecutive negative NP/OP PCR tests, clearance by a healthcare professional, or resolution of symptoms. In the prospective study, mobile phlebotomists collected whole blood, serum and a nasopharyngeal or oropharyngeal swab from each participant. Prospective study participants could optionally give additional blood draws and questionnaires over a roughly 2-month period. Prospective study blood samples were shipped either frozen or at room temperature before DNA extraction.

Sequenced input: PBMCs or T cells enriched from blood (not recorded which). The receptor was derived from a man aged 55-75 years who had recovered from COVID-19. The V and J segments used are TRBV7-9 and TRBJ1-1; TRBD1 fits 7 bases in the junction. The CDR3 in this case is CASSLDRGQDEAFF. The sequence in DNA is TGTGCCAGCAGCTTAGACCGAGGACAGGACGAAGCTTTCTTT. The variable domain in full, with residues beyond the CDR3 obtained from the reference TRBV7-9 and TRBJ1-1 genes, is DTGVSQNPRHKITKRGQNVTFRCDPISEHNRLYWYRQTLGQGPEFLTYFQNEAQLEKSRLLSDRFSAERPKGSFSTLEIQRTEQGDSAMYLCASSLDRGQDEAFFGQGTRLTVV.